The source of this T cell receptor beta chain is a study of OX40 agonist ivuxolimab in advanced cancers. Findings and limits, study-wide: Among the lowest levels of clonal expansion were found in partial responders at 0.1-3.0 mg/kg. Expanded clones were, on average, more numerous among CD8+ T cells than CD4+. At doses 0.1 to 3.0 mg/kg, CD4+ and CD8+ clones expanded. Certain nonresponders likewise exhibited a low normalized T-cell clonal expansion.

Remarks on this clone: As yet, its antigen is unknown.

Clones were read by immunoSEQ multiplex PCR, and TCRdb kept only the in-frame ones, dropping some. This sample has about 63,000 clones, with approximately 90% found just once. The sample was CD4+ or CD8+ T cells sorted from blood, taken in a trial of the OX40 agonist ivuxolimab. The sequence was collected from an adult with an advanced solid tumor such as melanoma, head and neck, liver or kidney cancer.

The CDR3, as DNA: TGCGCCAGCAGCTTAAGGACTAGCGGGGGAACGGAGACCCAGTACTTC. It is translated as CASSLRTSGGTETQYF. The chain combines TRBV5-1 with TRBJ2-5; 13 positions agree with TRBD2. V gave up 2 bases and J gave up 5 bases; unmatched junction bases: 6. The CDR3 contains 16 residues. Germline CDR1 SGHRS, CDR2 YFSETQ.